The source of this T cell receptor (beta chain) is a study of T cell responses to AZD1222 COVID-19 vaccine. Study-wide results and caveats: Donors, mostly white British, included more females; clonal diversity was possibly underestimated. Spike was spanned by vaccine-associated CD4 TCRs, which were dominant at 160-218 and 743-854. Just 5 to 7 AZD1222 recipients tested seropositive at baseline.

The data were produced by immunoSEQ multiplex PCR, yet TCRdb's version contains in-frame clones alone and is incomplete. Here the sample spans about 100,000 clones, more than 75% being singletons. This clone came up once. What it binds is unknown. CDR1 and CDR2 (germline): MNHEY, SVGEGT. This CDR3 has 13 amino acids. The J segment lost 11 bases and the V segment lost 5 bases, leaving 10 bases of the junction unmatched. The sequence came from an adult in good health. Sample: peripheral blood, taken on day 0 of MenACWY control vaccination. J is TRBJ2-7 and V is TRBV6-2 or TRBV6-3, with 9 bases identical to TRBD1. This chain's CDR3 is CASSRQGGDPEYF. CDR3 nucleotide sequence: TGTGCCAGCAGTCGACAGGGGGGGGACCCGGAGTACTTC.